The 22 T cell receptor beta chains presented below share a single source sample, sequenced in a study of cytomegalovirus exposure and HLA in healthy donors. PCR involved 60 Vbeta and 13 Jbeta primers. The protocol was immunoSEQ multiplex PCR, while the TCRdb copy is restricted to in-frame clones and leaves out a portion. In the table there are 150,000 to 200,000 clones, less than 85% of which are singletons. The sample consisted of PBMCs. The receptors originated from a man aged 60 to 75 in good health and CMV-seronegative.

This chain links TRBV28 with TRBJ2-1, with 7 bases aligning to TRBD2. The germline CDR1 and CDR2 sequences are MDHEN and SYDVKM. V dropped 2 bases and J dropped 14; count of bases not matched to a gene: 6. This CDR3 region has 12 residues. The CDR3 here is CASSLRDYSKFF. The CDR3 nucleotides are TGTGCCAGCAGTTTACGGGACTACTCGAAGTTCTTC.

The rearrangement joins TRBV5-5 to TRBJ1-2; no definite D call. With 0 bases removed from V and 2 bases from J, the gap between germline ends came to 8 bases. This CDR3 is built from 14 residues. Germline V gene lookup returns CDR1 SGHKS and CDR2 YYEKEE (reference sequence). Written as DNA, the CDR3 is TGTGCCAGCAGCTTGGGTTCGGGGAACTATGGCTACACCTTC. Translating it yields CASSLGSGNYGYTF.

The chain uses TRBV19 and TRBJ2-1; D is undetermined. Germline loops: CDR1 LNHDA, CDR2 SQIVND (reference sequence). V lost 1 base, J lost 14 bases, and 9 bases lay in between. This CDR3 has 11 amino acids. Here the CDR3 reads CASSIAGLKFF. For the CDR3, the DNA is TGTGCCAGTAGTATAGCGGGTCTTAAGTTCTTC.

A few counts support this clone. The rearrangement uses TRBV6-1 and TRBJ1-3; 7 nucleotides align to TRBD1. The CDR3 has 12 amino acids. Looked up from germline, CDR1 is MNHNS and CDR2 is SASEGT. After removal of 11 bases from V and 2 bases from J, the junction contained 3 bases not matched to a gene. The CDR3 spells CAGQGAGNTIYF. The CDR3, as DNA: TGTGCCGGTCAGGGGGCTGGAAACACCATATATTTT.

J is TRBJ1-4 and V is TRBV5-1; tentatively, D is TRBD1 (5 bases). The germline CDR1 and CDR2 sequences are SGHRS and YFSETQ. The CDR3 sequence is 14 residues long. V was shortened by 0 bases and J by 7 bases, with 10 bases between the two germline ends. CDR3 DNA: TGCGCCAGCAGCTTGGAAGGGGTGGGTGAAAAACTGTTTTTT. This gives the protein CASSLEGVGEKLFF.

The genes are TRBV7-9 and TRBJ2-1; 10 nucleotides match TRBD2. The CDR3 sequence is 14 residues long. The trim removed 2 bases at V and 6 bases at J, leaving 1 base unmatched. Germline-derived CDR1 and CDR2 are SEHNR and FQNEAQ (reference sequence). The DNA for the CDR3 is TGTGCCAGCAGCTTAAGCGGGGGGGCCAATGAGCAGTTCTTC. Its translation: CASSLSGGANEQFF.

The CDR3 protein is CASTEGTDTQYF. The CDR3 DNA is TGTGCCAGCACCGAGGGCACAGATACGCAGTATTTT. The rearrangement links TRBV28 to TRBJ2-3, with D hard to call. The CDR3 has 12 amino acids. The V end lost 7 bases, the J end lost 1 base, and 6 bases lay between the germline ends. Germline values: CDR1 MDHEN, CDR2 SYDVKM.

The chain links TRBV7-9 to TRBJ2-1; the D gene is possibly TRBD1 (6 bases). The CDR3 spans 18 residues. Trimming took off 0 bases at V and 5 bases at J, with 20 bases between the two ends. Germline V gene lookup returns CDR1 SEHNR and CDR2 FQNEAQ (reference sequence). The DNA of the CDR3 is TGTGCCAGCAGCTTAGCTAGTTGGGGCGGACAGTCCCACAATGAGCAGTTCTTC. It specifies CASSLASWGGQSHNEQFF.

Comment on this clone: The junction does not match germline at one end; this may be a read error. V gene TRBV4-1 combines with J gene TRBJ2-1; 9 positions match TRBD1. The CDR3 totals 15 residues. Looked up from germline, CDR1 is MGHRA and CDR2 is YSYEKL. CDR3 nucleotide sequence: TGCGCCGGCAGCCGAAGCGAACAGGGGGCGCGGGAGCAGTTCTTC. It is translated as CAGSRSEQGAREQFF.

The chain employs TRBV9 and TRBJ2-1; 10 positions match TRBD2. Germline V gives CDR1 SGDLS, CDR2 YYNGEE. V trimming: 2 bases; J trimming: 6 bases; junction bases outside the gene matches: 2. This CDR3 region has 14 residues. The CDR3 DNA sequence: TGTGCCAGCAGCGTTACTAGCGGGACCAATGAGCAGTTCTTC. Translated, it gives CASSVTSGTNEQFF.

The chain is built from TRBV6-6 and TRBJ1-1; D may be TRBD1 (6 bases). Germline V gives CDR1 MNHNY, CDR2 SVGAGI (reference sequence). V lost 6 bases and J 2 bases, leaving 13 bases between the germline ends. This CDR3 is 14 amino acids long. The CDR3 DNA follows: TGTGCCAGCAGCGTGAGGACAGCCAACACTGAAGCTTTCTTT. It translates to CASSVRTANTEAFF.

The V call is TRBV7-6, the J call TRBJ2-5, with D tentatively TRBD2 (5 bases). The CDR3 extends over 15 amino acids. In germline, CDR1 is SGHVS, CDR2 FNYEAQ. The V end lost 0 bases, the J end lost 0 bases, and 8 bases lay between the germline ends. CDR3 sequence reads: CASSLAPGNQETQYF. The CDR3 DNA reads TGTGCCAGCAGCTTAGCGCCGGGGAACCAAGAGACCCAGTACTTC.

The chain has TRBV29-1 and TRBJ1-4; no definite D call. V lost 0 bases and J 0 bases, leaving 8 bases between the germline ends. Germline CDR1 and CDR2: SQVTM and ANQGSEA. CDR3 size: 15 residues. The CDR3 DNA reads as TGCAGCGTTGAAGAATCCGGTGCAACTAATGAAAAACTGTTTTTT. It is translated as CSVEESGATNEKLFF. Drawing the rest from reference TRBV29-1 and TRBJ1-4, the complete variable domain is SAVISQKPSRDICQRGTSLTIQCQVDSQVTMMFWYRQQPGQSLTLIATANQGSEATYESGFVIDKFPISRPNLTFSTLTVSNMSPEDSSIYLCSVEESGATNEKLFFGSGTQLSVL.

Only a few counts were recorded for this clone. The J gene is TRBJ2-7, the V gene TRBV5-4; TRBD1 matches at 12 bases. This CDR3 spans 15 amino acids. J gave up 6 bases and V 5 bases, and 9 bases lay outside the gene matches. Per germline, CDR1 SGHNT and CDR2 YYREEE (reference sequence). The CDR3 loop is CASRPRGDRGLEQYF. CDR3 sequence (DNA): TGTGCCAGCAGGCCCCGGGGGGACAGGGGGCTCGAGCAGTACTTC.

The rearrangement uses TRBV7-9 and TRBJ2-5; D call uncertain. The CDR3 consists of 17 residues. The germline V and J ends were trimmed by 5 bases and 2 bases, with 21 bases remaining between them. Germline values: CDR1 SEHNR, CDR2 FQNEAQ (reference sequence). The CDR3 loop is CASSPKARNSLQETQYF. CDR3 coding DNA: TGTGCCAGCAGCCCTAAAGCTCGGAACAGTCTGCAAGAGACCCAGTACTTC.

The chain recombines TRBV10-3 with TRBJ2-1; 8 bases fit TRBD1. This CDR3 comprises 15 residues. Germline CDR1 is ENHRY and CDR2 is SYGVKD. Trimming removed 10 bases from V and 6 bases from J; junction bases left unmatched: 14. The CDR3 nucleotides are TGTGCCACCGGGCAGGGGGCGCTTTTTGCCAATGAGCAGTTCTTC. This sequence encodes CATGQGALFANEQFF.

This clone was seen only a few times. The chain links TRBV10-1 to TRBJ1-1; D perhaps matches TRBD1 (6 bases). V lost 4 bases and J lost 5, with 11 bases in between. The CDR3 runs to 13 residues. Germline V gene lookup returns CDR1 WNHNN and CDR2 SYGVQD (reference sequence). Here the CDR3 DNA reads TGCGCCAGCAGTGCAGGGGATGGGACTGAAGCTTTCTTT. Translated, it gives CASSAGDGTEAFF.

V gene TRBV4-3 combines with J gene TRBJ2-6; 9 bases agree with TRBD2. The J segment lost 0 bases and the V segment lost 6 bases, leaving 6 bases of the junction unmatched. The CDR3 runs to 17 residues. CDR1 is LGHNA, CDR2 YSLEER, per germline. The CDR3 spells CASSYGLANSGANVLTF. CDR3 nucleotides: TGCGCCAGCAGTTATGGACTAGCGAACTCTGGGGCCAACGTCCTGACTTTC.

This chain connects TRBV6-5 to TRBJ1-1; 12 nucleotides agree with TRBD1. V lost 0 bases, J lost 12 bases, and 2 bases stayed unmatched. CDR3 length: 13 residues. Germline CDR1 reads MNHEY; CDR2 reads SVGAGI. The CDR3 bases are TGTGCCAGCAGTTACTCTGGGACAGGGGGCACTTTCTTT. Its translation: CASSYSGTGGTFF.

The genes are TRBV10-3 and TRBJ2-5, with D possibly TRBD1 on 6 matching bases. Germline CDR1 is ENHRY and CDR2 is SYGVKD. There are 13 residues in the CDR3. The V end lost 8 bases, the J end lost 1 base, and 11 bases lay between the germline ends. In DNA form, the CDR3 reads TGTGCCATCGGGCCCAGGGGCCAAGAGACCCAGTACTTC. It is translated as CAIGPRGQETQYF.

V usage is TRBV5-4 and J usage is TRBJ2-1; D gene uncertain. The CDR3 runs 12 residues. V was shortened by 5 bases and J by 4 bases, with 7 bases between the two germline ends. In germline, CDR1 is SGHNT, CDR2 YYREEE (reference sequence). The CDR3 is CASRRDYNEQFF. CDR3 coding DNA: TGTGCCAGCAGACGAGATTACAATGAGCAGTTCTTC.

This sequence joins TRBV13 and TRBJ2-7; 7 nucleotides line up with TRBD1. Germline V gene sequence: CDR1 PRHDT, CDR2 FYEKMQ (reference sequence). The trim removed 5 bases at V and 7 bases at J, leaving 8 bases unmatched. The CDR3 spans 13 residues. Here the CDR3 DNA reads TGTGCCAGCAGCCCGGACAGGCAAACTGAGCAGTACTTC. Its translation: CASSPDRQTEQYF.